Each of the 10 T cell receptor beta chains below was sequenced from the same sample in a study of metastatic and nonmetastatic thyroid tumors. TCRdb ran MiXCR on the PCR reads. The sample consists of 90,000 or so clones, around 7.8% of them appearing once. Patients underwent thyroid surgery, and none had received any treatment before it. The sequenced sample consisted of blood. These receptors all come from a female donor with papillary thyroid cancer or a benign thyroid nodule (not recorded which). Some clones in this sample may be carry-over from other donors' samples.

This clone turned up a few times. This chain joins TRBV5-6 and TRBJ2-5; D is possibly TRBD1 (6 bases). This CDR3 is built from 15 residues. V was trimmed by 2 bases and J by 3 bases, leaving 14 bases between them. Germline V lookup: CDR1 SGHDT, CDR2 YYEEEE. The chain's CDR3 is CASSLDGTHEETQYF. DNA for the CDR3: TGTGCCAGCAGCTTAGACGGGACACACGAAGAGACCCAGTACTTC.

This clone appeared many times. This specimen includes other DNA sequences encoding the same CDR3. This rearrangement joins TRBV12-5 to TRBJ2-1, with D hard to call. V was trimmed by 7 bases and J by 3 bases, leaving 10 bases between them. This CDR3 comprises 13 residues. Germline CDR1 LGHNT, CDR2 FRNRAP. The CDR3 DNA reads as TGTGCTAGTGCCCCCACCATCTACAATGAGCAGTTCTTC. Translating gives CASAPTIYNEQFF.

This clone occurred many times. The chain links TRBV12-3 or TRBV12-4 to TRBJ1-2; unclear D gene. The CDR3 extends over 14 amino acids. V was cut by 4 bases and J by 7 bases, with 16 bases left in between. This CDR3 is CASSSLLKTTGYTF. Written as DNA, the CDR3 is TGTGCCAGCAGTTCCTTGCTGAAAACTACTGGCTACACCTTC.

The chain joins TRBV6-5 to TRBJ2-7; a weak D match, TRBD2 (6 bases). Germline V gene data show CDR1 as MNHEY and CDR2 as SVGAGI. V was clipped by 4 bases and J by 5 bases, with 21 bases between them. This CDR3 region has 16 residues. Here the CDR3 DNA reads TGTGCCAGCAGTTCTAACGGGGCGGGGACCGAAGACGAGCAGTACTTC. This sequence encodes CASSSNGAGTEDEQYF.

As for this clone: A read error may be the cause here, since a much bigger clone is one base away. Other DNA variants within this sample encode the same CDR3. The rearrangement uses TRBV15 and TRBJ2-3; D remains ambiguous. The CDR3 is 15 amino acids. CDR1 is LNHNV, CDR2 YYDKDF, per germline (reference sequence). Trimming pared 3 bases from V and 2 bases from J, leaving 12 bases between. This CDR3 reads CATSSAGDPTDTQYF. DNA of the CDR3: TGTGCCACCAGCAGCGCAGGTGACCCCACAGATACGCAGTATTTT.

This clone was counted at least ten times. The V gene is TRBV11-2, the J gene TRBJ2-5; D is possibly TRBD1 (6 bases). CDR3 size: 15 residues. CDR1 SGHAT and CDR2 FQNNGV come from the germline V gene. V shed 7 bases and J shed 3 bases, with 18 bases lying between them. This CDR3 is CASKGMGHREETQYF. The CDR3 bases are TGTGCCAGCAAAGGTATGGGTCACAGGGAAGAGACCCAGTACTTC.

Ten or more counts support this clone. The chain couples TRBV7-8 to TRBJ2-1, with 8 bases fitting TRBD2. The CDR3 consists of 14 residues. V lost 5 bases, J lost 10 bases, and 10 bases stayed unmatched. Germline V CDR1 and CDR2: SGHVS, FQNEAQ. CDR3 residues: CASSPGLVPAEQFF. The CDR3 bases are TGTGCCAGCAGCCCGGGACTAGTCCCCGCCGAGCAGTTCTTC.

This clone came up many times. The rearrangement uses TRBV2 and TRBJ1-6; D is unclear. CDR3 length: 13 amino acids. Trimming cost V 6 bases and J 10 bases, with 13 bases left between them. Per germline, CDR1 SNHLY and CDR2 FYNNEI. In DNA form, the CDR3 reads TGTGCCAGCAGGGGGAGGGTAGAATCACCCCTCCACTTT. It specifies CASRGRVESPLHF.

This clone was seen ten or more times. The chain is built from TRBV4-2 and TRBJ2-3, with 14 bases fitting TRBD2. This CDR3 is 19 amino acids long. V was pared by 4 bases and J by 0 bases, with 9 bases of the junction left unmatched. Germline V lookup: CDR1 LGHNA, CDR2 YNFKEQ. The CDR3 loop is CASSPGPGLAGESTDTQYF. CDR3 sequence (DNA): TGTGCCAGCAGCCCGGGGCCGGGACTAGCGGGGGAGAGCACAGATACGCAGTATTTT.

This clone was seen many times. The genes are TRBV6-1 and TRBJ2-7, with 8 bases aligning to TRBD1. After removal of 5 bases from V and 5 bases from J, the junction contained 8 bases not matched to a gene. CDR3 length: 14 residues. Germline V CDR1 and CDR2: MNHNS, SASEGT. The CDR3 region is CASSRSDRGHEQYF. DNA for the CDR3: TGTGCCAGCAGTCGAAGCGACAGGGGCCACGAGCAGTACTTC.